The present T cell receptor beta chain was sequenced within a study of shared T cell receptors in the human thymus. Profiling relied on immunoSEQ multiplex PCR, and the TCRdb table lists in-frame clones only, not all of them. In the table there are over 65,000 clones, 90% to 95% of which are singletons. CDR1 SGHDT and CDR2 YYEEEE come from the germline V gene. CDR3 size: 18 residues. Trimming removed 4 bases from V and 0 bases from J, with 17 bases in between. This receptor was identified in a human donor. The rearrangement links TRBV5-6 to TRBJ2-6; maybe TRBD2 (6 bases). The sample consisted of thymocytes. CDR3 sequence (DNA): TGTGCCAGCAGCCCACTGGAGGGGCCCTCCTCTGGGGCCAACGTCCTGACTTTC. Its translation is CASSPLEGPSSGANVLTF.